The rows below give T cell receptor beta chains drawn from one sample of a study of blood T cell repertoires in COVID-19. TCRdb's table, derived via immunoSEQ multiplex PCR, lists solely in-frame clones and lacks some. The repertoire includes nearly 200,000 clones, 80% to 85% of them detected once, and less than 20% sits in the top ten. The sample taken for sequencing was peripheral blood. The receptors derive from a human donor in a cohort sampled during active COVID-19. CDR3s include the opening cysteine and the closing phenylalanine or tryptophan. The order of the fields is J gene, V gene, CDR3 protein.

TRBJ2-7	TRBV27	CASSLRSGTSGSLYEQYF
TRBJ1-1	TRBV11-3	CASSSGDNTEAFF
TRBJ1-2	TRBV6-2/TRBV6-3	CASSYPDRGDGYTF
TRBJ2-6	TRBV10-3	CAIWATGANVLTF
TRBJ2-5	TRBV5-1	CASRGQGIPQETQYF
TRBJ2-1	TRBV19	CASRQGSSYNEQFF
TRBJ2-7	TRBV4-2	CASSQEPPTSGGSSYEQYF
TRBJ1-4	TRBV5-1	CASSGRGRNEKLFF
TRBJ2-1	TRBV11-2	CASSLDRMKGGNNEQFF
TRBJ2-7	TRBV28	CASSLTGAAYEQYF
TRBJ2-3	TRBV5-8	CASTLDGRGGRTDTQYF
TRBJ2-3	TRBV12-5	CASGPGLAGYGTDTQYF
TRBJ2-7	TRBV5-1	CASSKSPGTGGMEQYF
TRBJ2-6	TRBV4-1	CASSQGSGGGGANVLTF
TRBJ2-3	TRBV24-1	CATSEQRESDTQYF
TRBJ1-4	TRBV27	CASSPRGGGEKLFF
TRBJ1-6	TRBV7-6	CASSWEGGPLSSYNSPLHF
TRBJ2-7	TRBV5-1	CASSQTGNYEQYF
TRBJ2-7	TRBV3-1/TRBV3-2	CASSQEAAGTYEQYF
TRBJ1-5	TRBV7-9	CASSPGLTGDQPQHF
TRBJ1-1	TRBV5-1	CASSSKQGATEAFF
TRBJ2-1	TRBV19	CASSPSAGVAYNEQFF
TRBJ2-1	TRBV4-1	CASSHPSDEQFF
TRBJ2-2	TRBV28	CASSSTGNTGELFF
TRBJ1-2	TRBV7-9	CASSLKGRQGPGGYTF
TRBJ1-2	TRBV6-7	CASSYTGYRPNYGYTF
TRBJ2-1	TRBV11-2	CASSTRSGGYNEQFF
TRBJ2-3	TRBV4-1	CASSQDLPEGTDTQYF
TRBJ1-1	TRBV7-2	CASSLQGAGTEAFF
TRBJ1-2	TRBV29-1	CSVEEVDRPQGVRNYGYTF
TRBJ1-2	TRBV11-2	CASSLTGRFGYTF
TRBJ1-1	TRBV7-6	CASSRVRNTEAFF
TRBJ2-3	TRBV4-2	CASSQDLTSGGVVSTQYF
TRBJ1-2	TRBV3-1/TRBV3-2	CASSPDQGYGYTF
TRBJ1-1	TRBV27	CASSFQAVNTEAFF
TRBJ2-1	TRBV29-1	CSARLAGDSEQFF
TRBJ1-5	TRBV24-1	CATQGFNQPQHF
TRBJ2-1	TRBV18	CASSLGLAGAEQFF
TRBJ1-2	TRBV5-6	CASGLANYGYTF
TRBJ1-2	TRBV5-1	CASSPQEGGFYF
TRBJ2-7	TRBV6-4	CATVVRDKAYEQYF
TRBJ2-2	TRBV19	CASLRQGETGELFF
TRBJ1-3	TRBV3-1/TRBV3-2	CASSPIQGSGNTIYF
TRBJ2-1	TRBV9	CASSTFGGKYNEQFF
TRBJ1-4	TRBV4-1	CASGERGRPTEKLFF
TRBJ1-5	TRBV29-1	CSVSQGLDNQPQHF
TRBJ2-2	TRBV5-1	CASSLEGSGREDTGELFF
TRBJ1-1	TRBV27	CASKSGTGFTEAFF
TRBJ1-2	TRBV10-2	CASGVPGQNPYGYTF
TRBJ2-7	TRBV5-4	CASSVGLAEAYEQYF
TRBJ1-2	TRBV3-1/TRBV3-2	CASSEGRNYGYTF
TRBJ1-1	TRBV19	CASSSGQGNTEAFF
TRBJ2-2	TRBV3-1/TRBV3-2	CASRLAESIGELFF
TRBJ2-5	TRBV6-5	CASRKLETQYF
TRBJ2-1	TRBV3-1/TRBV3-2	CASSSYSGGAYNEQFF
TRBJ1-1	TRBV2	CASLLTGVDTEAFF
TRBJ2-7	TRBV24-1	CATSMSDRNEQYF
TRBJ1-6	TRBV19	CASSNNRASPLHF
TRBJ1-2	TRBV28	CASRVPGQVYGYTF